This T cell receptor (beta chain) was identified during a study of T cell responses to AZD1222 COVID-19 vaccine. Profiled with immunoSEQ multiplex PCR; TCRdb holds only in-frame clones, not every one. The data show around 160,000 clones, more than 70% seen once. The CDR3 totals 11 residues. V lost 8 bases to trimming and J lost 0 bases, with 7 bases between them. From germline, CDR1 is DFQATT and CDR2 SNEGSKA (reference sequence). Study-wide findings and caveats: Repertoires were obtained only post-peak T cell response. Two AZD1222 administrations were followed by greater Spike-specific TCR breadth and depth. Only 6 or 7 individuals given AZD1222 were seropositive at baseline. Dominant at 160-218 and 743-854, vaccine-associated CD4 TCRs also spanned spike.

Concerning this clone: The antigen is undetermined.

The chain uses TRBV20-1 and TRBJ1-1; D gene ambiguous. The sequence came from an adult in good health. The specimen was peripheral blood, collected on day 0 of AZD1222 vaccination. CDR3 coding DNA: TGCAGTCAGGAGCTGAACACTGAAGCTTTCTTT. Protein sequence: CSQELNTEAFF.